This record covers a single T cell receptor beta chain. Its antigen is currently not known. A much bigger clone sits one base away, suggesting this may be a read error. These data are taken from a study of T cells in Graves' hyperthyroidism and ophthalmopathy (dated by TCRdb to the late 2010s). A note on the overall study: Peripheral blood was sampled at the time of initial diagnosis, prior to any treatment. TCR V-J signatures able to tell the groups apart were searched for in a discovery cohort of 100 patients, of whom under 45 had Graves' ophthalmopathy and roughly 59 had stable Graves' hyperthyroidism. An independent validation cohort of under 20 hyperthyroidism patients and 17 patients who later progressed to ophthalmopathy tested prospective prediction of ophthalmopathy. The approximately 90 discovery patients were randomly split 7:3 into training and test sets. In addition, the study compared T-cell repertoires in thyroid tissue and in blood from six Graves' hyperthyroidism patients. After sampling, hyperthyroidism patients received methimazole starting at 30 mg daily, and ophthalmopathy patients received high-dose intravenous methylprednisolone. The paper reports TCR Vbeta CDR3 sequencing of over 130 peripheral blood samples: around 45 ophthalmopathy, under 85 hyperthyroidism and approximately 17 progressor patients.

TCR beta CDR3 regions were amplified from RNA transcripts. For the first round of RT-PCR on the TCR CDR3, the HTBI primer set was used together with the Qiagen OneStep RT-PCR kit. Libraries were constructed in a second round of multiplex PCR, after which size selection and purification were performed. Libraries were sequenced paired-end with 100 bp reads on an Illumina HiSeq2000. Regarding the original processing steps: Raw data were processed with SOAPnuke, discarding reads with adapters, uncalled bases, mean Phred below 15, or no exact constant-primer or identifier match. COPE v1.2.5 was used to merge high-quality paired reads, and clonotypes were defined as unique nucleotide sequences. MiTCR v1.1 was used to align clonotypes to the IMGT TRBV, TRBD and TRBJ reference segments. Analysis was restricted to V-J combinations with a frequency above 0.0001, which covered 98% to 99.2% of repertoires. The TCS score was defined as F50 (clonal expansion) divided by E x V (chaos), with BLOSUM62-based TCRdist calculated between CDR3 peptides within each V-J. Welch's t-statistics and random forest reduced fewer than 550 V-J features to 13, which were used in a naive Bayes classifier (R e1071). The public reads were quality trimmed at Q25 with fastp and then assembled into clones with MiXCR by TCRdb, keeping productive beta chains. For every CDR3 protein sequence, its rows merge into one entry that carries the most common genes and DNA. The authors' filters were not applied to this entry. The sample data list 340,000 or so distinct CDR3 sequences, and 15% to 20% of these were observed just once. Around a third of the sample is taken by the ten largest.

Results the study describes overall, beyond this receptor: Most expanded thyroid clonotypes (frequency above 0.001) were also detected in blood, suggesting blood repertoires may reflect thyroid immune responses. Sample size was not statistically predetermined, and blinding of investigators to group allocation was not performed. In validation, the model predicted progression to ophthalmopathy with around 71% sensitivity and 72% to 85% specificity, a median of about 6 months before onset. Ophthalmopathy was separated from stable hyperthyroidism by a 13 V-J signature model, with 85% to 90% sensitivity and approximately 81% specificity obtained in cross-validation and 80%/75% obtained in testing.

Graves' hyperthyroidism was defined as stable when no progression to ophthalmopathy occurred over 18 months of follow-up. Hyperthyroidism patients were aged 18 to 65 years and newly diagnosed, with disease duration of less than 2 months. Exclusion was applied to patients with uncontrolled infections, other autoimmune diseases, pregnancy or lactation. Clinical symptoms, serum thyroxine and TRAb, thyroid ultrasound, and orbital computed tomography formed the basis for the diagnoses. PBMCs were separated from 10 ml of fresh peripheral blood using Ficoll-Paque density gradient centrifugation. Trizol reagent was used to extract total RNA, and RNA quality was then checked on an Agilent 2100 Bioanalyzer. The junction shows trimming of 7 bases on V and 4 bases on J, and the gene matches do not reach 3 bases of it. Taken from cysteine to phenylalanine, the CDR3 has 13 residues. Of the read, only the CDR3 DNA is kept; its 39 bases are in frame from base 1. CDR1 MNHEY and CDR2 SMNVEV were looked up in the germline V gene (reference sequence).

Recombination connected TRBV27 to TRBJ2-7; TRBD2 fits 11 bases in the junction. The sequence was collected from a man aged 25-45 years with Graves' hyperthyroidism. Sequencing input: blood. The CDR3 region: CASNVAGGYEQYF. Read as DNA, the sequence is TGTGCCAGCAATGTAGCGGGAGGGTACGAGCAGTACTTC.